Shown below are 18 T cell receptor beta chains from a single sample sequenced in a study of cytomegalovirus exposure and HLA in healthy donors (dated by TCRdb to about 2017). Library preparation was by the immunoSEQ multiplex PCR assay. The multiplex PCR relied on a mix of 60 forward primers for TCR Vbeta segments and 13 reverse primers for TCR Jbeta segments. TCRdb mirrors the immuneACCESS table, restricted to in-frame sequences. Some clones are absent from its copies; in checked studies, under half trace to an unresolved V gene, and the reason for the others is unknown. A total of about 83,000 clones appear in this sample, about four fifths of them only once. 1.5% to 2% of the sample goes to the ten largest clones. Material: PBMCs. Receptors originate from a woman aged 25 to 39 in good health and CMV-seronegative.

The sample holds a few counts of this clone. V gene TRBV5-1 combines with J gene TRBJ1-4; D unresolved. Germline-derived CDR1 and CDR2 are SGHRS and YFSETQ. The V gene lost 1 base and the J gene lost 8 bases, with 12 bases spanning the gap. This CDR3 is 14 amino acids long. CDR3 sequence: CASSLSGSREKLFF. The CDR3 DNA is TGCGCCAGCAGCTTGTCGGGGAGTCGGGAAAAACTGTTTTTT.

This clone occurred once. The CDR3 sequence is CASSSPGGTGDTQYF. The CDR3 nucleotides read TGTGCCAGCAGCTCACCTGGGGGGACAGGGGATACGCAGTATTTT. The J gene is TRBJ2-3, the V gene TRBV7-9; TRBD1 agrees at 9 bases. With 4 bases clipped from V and 6 bases from J, the junction kept 8 bases outside the gene matches. Germline CDR1 reads SEHNR; CDR2 reads FQNEAQ (reference sequence). This CDR3 comprises 15 residues.

This clone came up once. The chain has TRBV18 and TRBJ2-5, with 11 bases lining up with TRBD1. Germline CDR1 KGHSH, CDR2 LQKENI. Losses at the gene ends were 0 bases for V and 11 bases for J; bases not matched to a gene: 11. The CDR3 is 16 residues long. CDR3 residues: CASSPPRDRGTGEQYF. The CDR3 DNA follows: TGTGCCAGCTCACCACCTAGGGACAGGGGGACAGGGGAGCAGTACTTC.

In its sample, this clone was seen a few times. The gene calls are TRBV6-1 and TRBJ2-4; TRBD1 is a possible D gene (6 bases). V dropped 5 bases and J dropped 7 bases, with 18 bases sitting between them. Per germline, CDR1 MNHNS and CDR2 SASEGT. The CDR3 runs to 15 residues. The CDR3 reads CASSSITGSGNIQYF. The CDR3, as DNA: TGTGCCAGCAGTTCCATAACAGGGTCCGGGAACATTCAGTACTTC.

The chain employs TRBV30 and TRBJ2-7, with D maybe TRBD2 (6 bases). V lost 5 bases, J lost 2 bases, and 13 bases lay in between. Germline V lookup: CDR1 GTSNPN, CDR2 SVGIG (reference sequence). The CDR3 length is 13 residues. The CDR3 spells CAWAGGAAYEQYF. The CDR3 DNA follows: TGTGCCTGGGCCGGCGGGGCTGCCTACGAGCAGTACTTC.

The rearrangement uses TRBV25-1 and TRBJ1-6; D gene unclear. Germline V lookup: CDR1 MGHDK, CDR2 SYGVNS. CDR3 length equals 15 residues. Trimming took 4 bases from V and 4 from J, leaving 11 bases between them. CDR3 sequence: CASSVPGLYNSPLHF. Written as DNA, the CDR3 is TGTGCCAGCAGTGTCCCCGGGTTATATAATTCACCCCTCCACTTT.

Regarding this clone: The junction differs from germline at one of its ends, possibly a read error. The J gene is TRBJ2-3, the V gene TRBV7-7, with 10 bases fitting TRBD2. The germline V gene has CDR1 SSHAT and CDR2 FNYEAQ (reference sequence). The CDR3 consists of 16 residues. CDR3 bases: TGTGCTAGCAGCTCCCGGACTAGCGGATTCACAGATACGCAGTATTTT. It encodes CASSSRTSGFTDTQYF.

This clone was seen a handful of times. The gene calls are TRBV5-3 and TRBJ1-5, with D uncertain. TRBV5-3 is recorded as an ORF, its role being uncertain. The CDR3 extends over 14 amino acids. The germline V and J ends were trimmed by 2 bases and 7 bases, with 13 bases remaining between them. CDR3 protein: CARSFEIAGQPQHF. The CDR3 DNA reads as TGTGCCAGAAGCTTCGAGATAGCGGGCCAGCCCCAGCATTTT.

This clone turned up a few times. V gene TRBV28 combines with J gene TRBJ2-1; 13 bases align to TRBD2. This CDR3 has 15 amino acids. Trimming at V came to 6 bases and at J to 4 bases, leaving 3 bases not matched to a gene. Per germline, CDR1 MDHEN and CDR2 SYDVKM. CDR3 coding DNA: TGTGCCAGCAGCGGGGGACTAGCGGGGTACAATGAGCAGTTCTTC. Its translation is CASSGGLAGYNEQFF.

The V and J genes are TRBV7-9 and TRBJ1-2, with D possibly being TRBD1 (5 bases). The CDR3 length is 13 residues. Trimming removed 1 base from V and 7 bases from J, with 10 bases in between. The germline CDR1 and CDR2 sequences are SEHNR and FQNEAQ (reference sequence). CDR3 in amino acids: CASSLGQGGGYTF. The CDR3 DNA reads as TGTGCCAGCAGCTTAGGGCAGGGAGGTGGCTACACCTTC.

V gene TRBV29-1 combines with J gene TRBJ2-7; 11 nucleotides agree with TRBD2. Germline CDR1 is SQVTM and CDR2 is ANQGSEA. The CDR3 totals 12 residues. The J segment lost 7 bases and the V segment lost 6 bases, leaving 5 bases of the junction unmatched. In nucleotides, the CDR3 is TGCAGCGTACACCGACTAGCGGGAGAGCAGTACTTC. It encodes CSVHRLAGEQYF.

This chain joins TRBV19 and TRBJ2-4, with D unclear. The germline V gene encodes CDR1 LNHDA and CDR2 SQIVND (reference sequence). The CDR3 extends over 15 amino acids. V lost 5 bases and J lost 1, with 12 bases in between. The CDR3 DNA reads TGTGCCAGTAGTCCATTTGGCGGCGCCAAAAACATTCAGTACTTC. Translated: CASSPFGGAKNIQYF.

The chain uses TRBV4-1 and TRBJ2-4, with 10 positions matching TRBD2. The CDR3 extends over 19 amino acids. Trimming cost V 4 bases and J 2 bases; bases outside gene matches: 14. Germline V CDR1 and CDR2: MGHRA, YSYEKL. The CDR3 loop reads CASSRRTSGESGTKNIQYF. CDR3 coding DNA: TGCGCCAGCAGCCGGAGGACTAGCGGAGAGTCGGGGACCAAAAACATTCAGTACTTC.

In its sample, this clone was seen once. The chain combines TRBV21-1 with TRBJ2-3; the DNA was not used to check the table's D call, TRBD2. TRBV21-1 is a pseudogene segment. The CDR3 loop spans 15 amino acids. CDR3: CASSRGGSSTDTQYF. The CDR3 DNA reads as TGTGCCAGCAGCAGGGGGGGCAGTAGCACAGATACGCAGTATTTT.

This chain joins TRBV9 and TRBJ1-1; 7 nucleotides line up with TRBD1. The CDR3 is 15 amino acids. Germline V gene data show CDR1 as SGDLS and CDR2 as YYNGEE. J gave up 2 bases and V 4 bases, and 8 bases lay outside the gene matches. CDR3 nucleotides: TGTGCCAGCAGCTCCCGGGACAGTGAAAACACTGAAGCTTTCTTT. It encodes CASSSRDSENTEAFF.

V is TRBV5-1 and J is TRBJ2-1; 9 positions agree with TRBD1. Germline loops: CDR1 SGHRS, CDR2 YFSETQ. With V trimmed by 3 bases and J by 6 bases, 7 bases remained unmatched. The CDR3 has 15 residues. CDR3 protein: CASSSGTGLGNEQFF. The CDR3 nucleotides read TGCGCCAGCAGCTCTGGGACAGGGCTAGGCAATGAGCAGTTCTTC.

This chain's CDR3 is CASSPGTSTDTQYF. CDR3 nucleotide sequence: TGTGCCAGCAGCCCCGGGACTAGCACAGATACGCAGTATTTT. The genes are TRBV11-3 and TRBJ2-3; possible D gene TRBD2, 6 bases. The CDR3 runs to 14 residues. Germline CDR1 is SGHNT and CDR2 is YENEEA. With 5 bases removed from V and 0 bases from J, the gap between germline ends came to 9 bases.

The J gene is TRBJ2-1, the V gene TRBV4-1; possibly TRBD1 for D (6 bases). The CDR3 contains 17 residues. Per germline, CDR1 MGHRA and CDR2 YSYEKL. The ends were cut back, 3 bases at V and 2 bases at J, with 17 bases in the middle. The CDR3 DNA is TGCGCCAGCAGCCACCTCGGACAGCGAAAGGCCTACAATGAGCAGTTCTTC. It codes for CASSHLGQRKAYNEQFF.